The clone carrying this TCR beta chain was detected many times. Its specificity is not known. As it was prepared, the TCRbeta library received unique molecular identifiers. TCRdb reanalysed the PCR reads using MiXCR and keeps one entry per CDR3 protein. In the table there are 200,000 to 250,000 distinct CDR3 sequences, approximately 11% of which are singletons. These data come from a study of T-cell reconstitution after alpha-beta-depleted transplantation in children. Broader study findings: Approximately two months post-transplant, alpha-beta T cells reportedly originated from several hundred expanded graft clones. It was surviving recipient T cells and thymic progenitors that gave some patients high TCRbeta diversity at day 60. Diversity and T-cell counts at one year after transplant derived mostly from new T cells.

Trimming cost V 3 bases and J 0 bases; bases outside gene matches: 7. The CDR3 runs 18 residues. Per the germline V gene, CDR1 is SGHRS and CDR2 is YFSETQ. The material was PBMCs, obtained before TCRalphabeta/CD19-depleted stem cell transplant. This clonotype was sampled from a child less than two years old with acute myeloid leukemia, due to receive a stem cell transplant. The rearrangement links TRBV5-1 to TRBJ2-1; 12 bases fit TRBD2. This chain's CDR3 is CASSSTSGSPSSYNEQFF. DNA for the CDR3: TGCGCCAGCAGCTCGACTAGCGGGAGCCCAAGCTCCTACAATGAGCAGTTCTTC.